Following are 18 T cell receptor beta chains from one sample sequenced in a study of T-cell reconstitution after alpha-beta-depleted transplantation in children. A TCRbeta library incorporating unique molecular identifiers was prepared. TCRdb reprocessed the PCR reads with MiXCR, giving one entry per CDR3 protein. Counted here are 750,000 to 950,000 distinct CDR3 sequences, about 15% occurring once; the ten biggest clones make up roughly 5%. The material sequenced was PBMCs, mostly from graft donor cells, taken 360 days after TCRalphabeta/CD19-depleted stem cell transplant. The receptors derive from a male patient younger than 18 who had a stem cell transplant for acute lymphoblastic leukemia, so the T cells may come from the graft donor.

The chain's CDR3 is CSAREGRGVSYEQYF. The CDR3 coding sequence is TGCAGTGCTAGAGAAGGCAGGGGGGTCTCCTACGAGCAGTACTTC. The chain combines TRBV20-1 with TRBJ2-7; the D gene is possibly TRBD1 (7 bases). V lost 0 bases to trimming and J lost 0 bases, with 12 bases between them. Germline CDR1 DFQATT, CDR2 SNEGSKA (reference sequence). The CDR3 covers 15 residues.

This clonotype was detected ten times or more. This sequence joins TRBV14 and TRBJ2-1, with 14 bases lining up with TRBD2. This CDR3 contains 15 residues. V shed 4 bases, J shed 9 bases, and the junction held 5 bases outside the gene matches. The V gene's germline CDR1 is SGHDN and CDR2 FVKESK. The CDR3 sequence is CASSRGLAGGGEQFF. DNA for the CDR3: TGTGCCAGCAGCCGCGGACTAGCGGGAGGAGGTGAGCAGTTCTTC.

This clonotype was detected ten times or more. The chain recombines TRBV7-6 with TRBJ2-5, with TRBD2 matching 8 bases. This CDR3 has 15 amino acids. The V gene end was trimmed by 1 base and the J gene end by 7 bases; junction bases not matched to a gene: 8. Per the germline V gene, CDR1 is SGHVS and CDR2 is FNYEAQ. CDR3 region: CASSLGGAGDGTQYF. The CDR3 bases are TGTGCCAGCAGCTTAGGCGGAGCGGGAGATGGGACCCAGTACTTC. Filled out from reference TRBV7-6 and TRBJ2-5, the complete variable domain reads GAGVSQSPRYKVTKRGQDVALRCDPISGHVSLYWYRQALGQGPEFLTYFNYEAQQDKSGLPNDRFSAERPEGSISTLTIQRTEQRDSAMYRCASSLGGAGDGTQYFGPGTRLLVL.

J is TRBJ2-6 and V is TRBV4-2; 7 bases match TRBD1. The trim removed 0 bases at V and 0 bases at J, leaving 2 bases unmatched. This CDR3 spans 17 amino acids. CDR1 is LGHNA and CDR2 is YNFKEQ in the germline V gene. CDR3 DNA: TGTGCCAGCAGCCAAGAGAGACAGGGCTCTGGGGCCAACGTCCTGACTTTC. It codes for CASSQERQGSGANVLTF.

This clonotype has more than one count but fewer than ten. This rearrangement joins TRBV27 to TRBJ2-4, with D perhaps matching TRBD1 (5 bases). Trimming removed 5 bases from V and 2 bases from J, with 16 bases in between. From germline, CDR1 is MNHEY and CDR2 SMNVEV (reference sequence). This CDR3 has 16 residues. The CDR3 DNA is TGTGCCAGCAGTCCAGGGCCGCACCGGACCAAAAACATTCAGTACTTC. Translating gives CASSPGPHRTKNIQYF.

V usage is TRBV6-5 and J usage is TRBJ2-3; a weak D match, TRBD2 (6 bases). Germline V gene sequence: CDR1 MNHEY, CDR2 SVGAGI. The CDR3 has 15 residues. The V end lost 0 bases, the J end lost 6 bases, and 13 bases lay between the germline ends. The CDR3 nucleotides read TGTGCCAGCAGTTACTCGATTACGGGAGTGGATACGCAGTATTTT. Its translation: CASSYSITGVDTQYF.

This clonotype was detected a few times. The CDR3 DNA reads as TGTGCCAGCAGCCTAGAGGCAGGGGGCTATACCTACAATGAGCAGTTCTTC. Translated: CASSLEAGGYTYNEQFF. The J gene is TRBJ2-1, the V gene TRBV13; 8 positions match TRBD1. The CDR3 sequence is 17 residues long. The V gene end was trimmed by 5 bases and the J gene end by 2 bases; junction bases not matched to a gene: 11. Looked up from germline, CDR1 is PRHDT and CDR2 is FYEKMQ (reference sequence).

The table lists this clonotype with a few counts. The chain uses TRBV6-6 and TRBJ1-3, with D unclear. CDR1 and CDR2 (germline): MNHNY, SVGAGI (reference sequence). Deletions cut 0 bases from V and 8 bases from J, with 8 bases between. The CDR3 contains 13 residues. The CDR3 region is CASSYSRSYTIYF. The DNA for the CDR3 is TGTGCCAGCAGTTACTCGCGTAGTTACACCATATATTTT.

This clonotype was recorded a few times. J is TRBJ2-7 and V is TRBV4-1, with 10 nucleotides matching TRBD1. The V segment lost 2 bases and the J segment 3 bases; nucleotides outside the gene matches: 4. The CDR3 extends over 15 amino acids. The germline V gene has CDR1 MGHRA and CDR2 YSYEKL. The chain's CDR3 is CASSQPGQGDYEQYF. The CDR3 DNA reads TGCGCCAGCAGCCAACCAGGACAGGGGGACTACGAGCAGTACTTC.

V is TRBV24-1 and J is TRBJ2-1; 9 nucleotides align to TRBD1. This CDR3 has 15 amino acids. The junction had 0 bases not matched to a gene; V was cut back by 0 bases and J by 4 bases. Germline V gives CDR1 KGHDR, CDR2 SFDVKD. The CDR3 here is CATSDLGQGYNEQFF. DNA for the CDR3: TGTGCCACCAGTGATTTGGGACAGGGGTACAATGAGCAGTTCTTC.

CDR3 nucleotide sequence: TGTGCCAGCAGTTTCGTCGGTAGCGGAGACAATGAGCAGTTCTTC. Amino acids: CASSFVGSGDNEQFF. V usage is TRBV12-3 or TRBV12-4 and J usage is TRBJ2-1, with D perhaps TRBD2 (6 bases). V lost 3 bases and J lost 5, with 14 bases in between. This CDR3 has 15 residues.

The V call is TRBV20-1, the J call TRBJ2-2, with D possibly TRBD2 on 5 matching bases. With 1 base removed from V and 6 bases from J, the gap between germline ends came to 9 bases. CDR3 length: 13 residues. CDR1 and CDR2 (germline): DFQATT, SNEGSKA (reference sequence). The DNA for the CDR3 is TGCAGTGCTAGAGTCAGTAGCGCCGGGGAGCTGTTTTTT. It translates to CSARVSSAGELFF.

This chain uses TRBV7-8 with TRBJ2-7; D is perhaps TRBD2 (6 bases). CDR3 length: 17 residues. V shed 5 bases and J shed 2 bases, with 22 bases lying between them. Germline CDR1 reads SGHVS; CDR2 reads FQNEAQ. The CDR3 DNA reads TGTGCCAGCAGCCCTAGGGGTAGCGGAGCCGGGACCTACGAGCAGTACTTC. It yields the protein CASSPRGSGAGTYEQYF.

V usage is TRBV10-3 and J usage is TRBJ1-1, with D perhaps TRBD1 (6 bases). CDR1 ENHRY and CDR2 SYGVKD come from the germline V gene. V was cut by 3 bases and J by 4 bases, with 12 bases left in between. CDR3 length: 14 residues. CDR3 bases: TGTGCCATCAGTGAATCATCGGGGGCCACTGAAGCTTTCTTT. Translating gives CAISESSGATEAFF.

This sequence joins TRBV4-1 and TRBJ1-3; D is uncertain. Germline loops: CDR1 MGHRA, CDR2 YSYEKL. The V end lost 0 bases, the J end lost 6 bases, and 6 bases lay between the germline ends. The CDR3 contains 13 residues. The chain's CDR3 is CASSQDRANTIYF. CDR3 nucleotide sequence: TGCGCCAGCAGCCAAGATCGAGCAAACACCATATATTTT.

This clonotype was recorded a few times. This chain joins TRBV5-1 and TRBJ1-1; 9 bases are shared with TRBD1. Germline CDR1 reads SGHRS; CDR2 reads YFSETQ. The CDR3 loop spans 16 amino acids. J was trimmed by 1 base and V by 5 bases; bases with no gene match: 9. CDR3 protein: CASRGQGQVGNTEAFF. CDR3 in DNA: TGCGCCAGCAGGGGACAGGGCCAGGTTGGGAACACTGAAGCTTTCTTT.

CDR3 in DNA: TGTGCCAGCAGCTCCACGGGGGGCTCCTATGGCTACACCTTC. Translating it yields CASSSTGGSYGYTF. The gene calls are TRBV9 and TRBJ1-2; perhaps TRBD1 as D (6 bases). CDR3 length equals 14 residues. CDR1 and CDR2 (germline): SGDLS, YYNGEE. V lost 4 bases, J lost 4 bases, and 14 bases lay in between.

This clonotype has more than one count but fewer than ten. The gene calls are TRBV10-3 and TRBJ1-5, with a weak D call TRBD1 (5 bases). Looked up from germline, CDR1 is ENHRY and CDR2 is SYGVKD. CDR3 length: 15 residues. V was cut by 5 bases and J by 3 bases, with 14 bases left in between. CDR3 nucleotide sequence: TGTGCCATCAGTCCGGGGGGGTATCCCAATCAGCCCCAGCATTTT. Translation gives CAISPGGYPNQPQHF.